This TCR beta chain stems from a study of OX40 agonist ivuxolimab in advanced cancers. Across the study: Ivuxolimab, an antibody that agonizes OX40 (CD134), was administered to the patients.

TCRdb keeps only in-frame clones here, not all; method: immunoSEQ multiplex PCR. The sample has fewer than 90,000 clones, around nine tenths seen once. This receptor was obtained from an adult with an advanced solid tumor such as melanoma, head and neck, liver or kidney cancer. Specimen: CD4+ or CD8+ T cells sorted from blood, collected in a trial of the OX40 agonist ivuxolimab.

CDR3 region: CASSLYNQPQHF. The CDR3 DNA is TGTGCCAGCAGTTTATACAACCAGCCCCAGCATTTT. The chain employs TRBV28 and TRBJ1-5; unclear D gene. Germline V gives CDR1 MDHEN, CDR2 SYDVKM. The CDR3 sequence is 12 residues long. V gave up 1 base and J gave up 7 bases, with 5 bases separating them.